This TCR beta chain is from a study of early T cells in non-severe SARS-CoV-2 infection. A total of 12 residues make up the CDR3, ends included. About this clonotype: Given the absence of the conserved phenylalanine or tryptophan at the CDR3 end, a read error is likely. The DNA is left out, because the CDR3 cannot be placed on it with certainty; the CDR3 is given as TCRdb lists it.

TCRdb re-analysed the 5' RACE reads in MiXCR, keeping a single row per CDR3 protein. The sample comprises some 96,000 distinct CDR3 sequences, roughly 13% of which are singletons, and 2% to 2.5% rests with the top ten. The clonotype originates from an adult who was a healthcare worker with PCR-confirmed SARS-CoV-2 infection or an uninfected control (not recorded which). The sequenced sample was whole blood. The V and J genes are TRBV21-1 and TRBJ2-7; the DNA was not compared with TRBD1, the D call given in the table. TRBV21-1 counts as a pseudogene. The CDR3 here is CASSKECGDRRI.